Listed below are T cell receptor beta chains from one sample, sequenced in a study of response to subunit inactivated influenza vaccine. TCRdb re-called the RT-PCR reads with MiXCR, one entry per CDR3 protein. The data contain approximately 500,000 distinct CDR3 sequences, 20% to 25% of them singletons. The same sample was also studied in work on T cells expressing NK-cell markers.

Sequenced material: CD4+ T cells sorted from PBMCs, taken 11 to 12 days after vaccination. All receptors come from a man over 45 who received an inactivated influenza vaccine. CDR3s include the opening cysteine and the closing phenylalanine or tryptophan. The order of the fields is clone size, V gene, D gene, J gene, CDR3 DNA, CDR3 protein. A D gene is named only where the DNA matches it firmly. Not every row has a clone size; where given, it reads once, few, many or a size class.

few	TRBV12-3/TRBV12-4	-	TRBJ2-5	TGTGCCAGCAGTTTCAACGGCAGGGCGAATGCCCAGTACTTC	CASSFNGRANAQYF
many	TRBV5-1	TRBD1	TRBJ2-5	TGTGCCAGCAGCCCGGGACAGGGGGAGACCCAGTACTTC	CASSPGQGETQYF
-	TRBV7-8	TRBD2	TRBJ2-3	TGTGCCAGCAGCTGGCCCCCTAGCGGGAGGGTCGAAGATACGCAGTATTTT	CASSWPPSGRVEDTQYF
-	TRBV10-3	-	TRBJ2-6	TGTGCCATCAGTGAGTTAGGGGGATTAACTGGGGCCAACGTCCTGACTTTC	CAISELGGLTGANVLTF
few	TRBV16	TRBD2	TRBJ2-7	TGTGCCAGCAGCCAATCAGTATCAAGCGGGAGCTACTTC	CASSQSVSSGSYF
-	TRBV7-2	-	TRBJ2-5	TGTGCCAGCAGCTTAATGGGCGCGGGGAAAGAGACCCAGTACTTC	CASSLMGAGKETQYF
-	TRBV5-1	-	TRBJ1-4	TGCGCCAGCAGCTTGAACCTACGAGGGGAAAAACTGTTTTTT	CASSLNLRGEKLFF
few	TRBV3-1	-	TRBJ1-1	TGTGCCAGCAGCCAAAGCTACAGAATTGAAGCTTTCTTT	CASSQSYRIEAFF
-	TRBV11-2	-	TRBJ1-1	TGTGCCAGCAGCCCCCGGGGACAATTGAACACTGAAGCTTTCTTT	CASSPRGQLNTEAFF
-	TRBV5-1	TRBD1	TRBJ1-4	TGCGCCAGCAGGGACCAGGGGGCGTCTGAAAAACTGTTTTTT	CASRDQGASEKLFF
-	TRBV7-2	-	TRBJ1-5	TGTGCCAGCAGCCGGACGTCCCTCGGGTTGCAGTCCCAGCATTTT	CASSRTSLGLQSQHF
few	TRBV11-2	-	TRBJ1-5	TGTGCCAGCAGCTTAGAGGGGTCAGGGTTAAATCAGCCCCAGCATTTT	CASSLEGSGLNQPQHF
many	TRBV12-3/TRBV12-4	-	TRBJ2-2	TGTGCCAGCAGTTTAGCCCGCGGGGAGCTGTTTTTT	CASSLARGELFF